The present entry profiles one T cell receptor beta chain with its context. Its recognized antigen is unknown. No qualities accompany the bases; no much larger clone lies one base away. This beta chain is an unintended read in a library built for alpha chains; its size means little. This specimen's time point label, per the study, means: sample taken at primary tumor resection. Samples were obtained from about 69 patients with early-stage, untreated non-small cell lung cancer from the lung TRACERx cohort. For TCR sequencing, whole RNA was extracted from tumor and nontumor lung tissue, or from cryopreserved PBMC samples, and no cell sorting was done. A patient was chosen for TCR sequencing only when enough RNA was available from at least two tumor regions. This sample is part of a study of spatial heterogeneity in lung cancer (dated by TCRdb to between 2018 and 2021). As for the study more broadly: Beta-chain transcripts were consistently detected in greater numbers than alpha-chain transcripts, which likely reflects a higher abundance of beta-chain transcripts. The study linked features of the TCR repertoire to counts of nonsynonymous mutations, which were determined by whole-exome sequencing of tumor tissue. In the raw uncorrected reads, each unique combination of TCR and UMI appeared more than ten times on average. Both alpha and beta chains were TCR-sequenced in hundreds of tumor regions, approximately 67 matched nontumor lung samples and 45 to 60 PBMC samples obtained at surgery. In non-small cell lung cancer, the study made a quantitative comparison of TCR alpha and beta repertoires among multiple tumor regions, matched nontumor lung and blood. The paper as a whole reports these results and caveats: Additional single-cell paired TCR alpha and beta sequencing was considered necessary to confirm, at a functional level, the hypothesis that regional TCRs recognize regional mutations.

Libraries were constructed by 5' RACE. Sequencing relied on a NextSeq 500. To allow correction of PCR and sequencing errors, the TCR library protocol tagged every TCR cDNA molecule with a unique molecular identifier. The authors' analysis ran thus. TCR identification, UMI-based error correction and CDR3 extraction were all carried out with Decombinator tools. TCRs above a frequency of 2 per 1,000, corresponding to the top 1% of the tumor frequency distribution, were defined as expanded. Renyi diversity was computed with the R vegan package after each repertoire had been subsampled 100 times to 5,000 TCRs. To build CDR3 similarity networks, amino acid triplet string-kernel similarity was used, and CDR3s were connected when their pairwise similarity was above 0.82. Through fastp at Q25 and MiXCR, TCRdb rebuilt clones from the public reads, retaining in-frame beta chains. Rows with a matching CDR3 protein are joined into one entry that keeps the most common DNA and genes. The V and J calls come from TCRdb's annotation, not from the publication. The sample table holds about 5,500 distinct CDR3 sequences, of which about an eighth were seen once. About 17% of the sample goes to the ten largest clones.

This receptor was identified in a human donor with early-stage non-small cell lung cancer. Sequenced material: lung tissue, taken at surgery.

The DNA reads TGCAGTGTTCCCTTCCGGTGGAATACGCAGTATTTT. The translation is CSVPFRWNTQYF. The V and J genes are TRBV20-1 and TRBJ2-3, with the D gene not clear enough to name. V and J are truncated by 7 bases and 7 bases respectively, leaving an intervening sequence of 15 bases. The germline V gene encodes CDR1 DFQATT and CDR2 SNEGSKA (reference sequence). Its CDR3 holds 12 amino acids, cysteine through phenylalanine. Only the CDR3 portion is preserved as DNA: 36 bases, with reading frame beginning at the first base.